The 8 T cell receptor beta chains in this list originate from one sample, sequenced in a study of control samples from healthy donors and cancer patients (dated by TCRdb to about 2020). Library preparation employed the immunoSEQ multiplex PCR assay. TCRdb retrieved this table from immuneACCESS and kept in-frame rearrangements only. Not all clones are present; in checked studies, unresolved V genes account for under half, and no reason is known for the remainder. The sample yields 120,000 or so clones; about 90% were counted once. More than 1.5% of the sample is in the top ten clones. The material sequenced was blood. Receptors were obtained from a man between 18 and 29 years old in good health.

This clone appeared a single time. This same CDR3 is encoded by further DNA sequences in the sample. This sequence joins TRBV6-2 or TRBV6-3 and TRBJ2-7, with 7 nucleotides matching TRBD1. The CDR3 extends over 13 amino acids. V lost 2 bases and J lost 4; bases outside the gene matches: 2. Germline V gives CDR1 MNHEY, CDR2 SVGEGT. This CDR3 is CASSYRDSYEQYF. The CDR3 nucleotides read TGTGCCAGCAGTTACCGGGACAGTTACGAGCAGTACTTC.

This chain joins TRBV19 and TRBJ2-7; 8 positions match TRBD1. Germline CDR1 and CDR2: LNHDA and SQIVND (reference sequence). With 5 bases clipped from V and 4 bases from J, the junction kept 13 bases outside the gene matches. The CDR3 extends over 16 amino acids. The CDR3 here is CASSVSRGLKGYEQYF. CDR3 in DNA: TGTGCCAGTAGTGTATCCAGGGGGCTTAAGGGATACGAGCAGTACTTC.

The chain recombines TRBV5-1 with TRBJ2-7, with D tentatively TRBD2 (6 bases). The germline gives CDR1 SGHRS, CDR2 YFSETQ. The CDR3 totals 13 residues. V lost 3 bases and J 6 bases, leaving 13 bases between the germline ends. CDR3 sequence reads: CASSSGGLVEQYF. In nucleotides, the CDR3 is TGCGCCAGCAGCTCTGGGGGACTCGTCGAGCAGTACTTC.

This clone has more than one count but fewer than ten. CDR3 in amino acids: CASALNSNQPQHF. CDR3 bases: TGTGCCAGCGCCTTAAATAGCAATCAGCCCCAGCATTTT. This rearrangement joins TRBV6-5 to TRBJ1-5; D not resolved. This CDR3 is 13 amino acids long. Germline CDR1 MNHEY, CDR2 SVGAGI. V lost 8 bases and J 0 bases, leaving 8 bases between the germline ends.

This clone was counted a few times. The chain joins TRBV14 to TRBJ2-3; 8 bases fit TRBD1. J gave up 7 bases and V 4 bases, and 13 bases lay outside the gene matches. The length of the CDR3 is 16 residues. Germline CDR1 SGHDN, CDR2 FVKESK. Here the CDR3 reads CASSLTGTGPINTQYF. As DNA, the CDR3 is TGTGCCAGCAGCCTGACCGGGACAGGTCCTATCAATACGCAGTATTTT.

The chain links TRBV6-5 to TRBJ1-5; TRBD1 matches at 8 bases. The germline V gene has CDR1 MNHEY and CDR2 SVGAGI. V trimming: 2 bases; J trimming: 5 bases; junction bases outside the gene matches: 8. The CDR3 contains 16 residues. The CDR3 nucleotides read TGTGCCAGCAGTTACATTGGACAGGGTCTTCATCAGCCCCAGCATTTT. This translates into CASSYIGQGLHQPQHF.

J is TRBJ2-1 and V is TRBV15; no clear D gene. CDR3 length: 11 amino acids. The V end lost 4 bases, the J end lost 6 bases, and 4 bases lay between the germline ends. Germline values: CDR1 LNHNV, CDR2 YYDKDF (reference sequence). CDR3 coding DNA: TGTGCCACCAGCACCCCCAATGAGCAGTTCTTC. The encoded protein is CATSTPNEQFF.

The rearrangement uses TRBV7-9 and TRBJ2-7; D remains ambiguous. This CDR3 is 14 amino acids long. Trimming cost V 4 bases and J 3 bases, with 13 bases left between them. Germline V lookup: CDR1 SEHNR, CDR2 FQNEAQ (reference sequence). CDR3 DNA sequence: TGTGCCAGCAGCTATACCCAACAGAGCTACGAGCAGTACTTC. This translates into CASSYTQQSYEQYF. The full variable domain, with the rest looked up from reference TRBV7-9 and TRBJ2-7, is DTGVSQNPRHKITKRGQNVTFRCDPISEHNRLYWYRQTLGQGPEFLTYFQNEAQLEKSRLLSDRFSAERPKGSFSTLEIQRTEQGDSAMYLCASSYTQQSYEQYFGPGTRLTVT.